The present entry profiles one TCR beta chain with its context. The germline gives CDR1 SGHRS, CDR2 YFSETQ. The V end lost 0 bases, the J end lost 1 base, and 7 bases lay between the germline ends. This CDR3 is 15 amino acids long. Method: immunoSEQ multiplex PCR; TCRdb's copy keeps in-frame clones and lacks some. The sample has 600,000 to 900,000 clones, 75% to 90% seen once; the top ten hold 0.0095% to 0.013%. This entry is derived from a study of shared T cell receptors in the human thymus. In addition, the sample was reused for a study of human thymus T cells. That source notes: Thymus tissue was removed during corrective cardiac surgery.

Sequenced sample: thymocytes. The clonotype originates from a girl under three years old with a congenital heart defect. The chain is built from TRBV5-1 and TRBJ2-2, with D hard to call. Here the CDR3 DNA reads TGCGCCAGCAGCTTGGCCTTTTTGAACACCGGGGAGCTGTTTTTT. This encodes CASSLAFLNTGELFF.